This TCR beta chain was recovered during a study of CD8 T cells in ankylosing spondylitis. One entry per CDR3 protein, called by TCRdb with MiXCR from the 5' RACE reads. This sample carries roughly 220,000 distinct CDR3 sequences, 15% to 20% of them seen once, and the ten largest clones take approximately 46%. Comments on this clonotype: Antigen: not known.

Trimming pared 4 bases from V and 2 bases from J, leaving 12 bases between. The CDR3 runs 15 residues. In germline, CDR1 is ENHRY, CDR2 SYGVKD. The study's findings and limits: It appeared that ankylosing spondylitis blood was characterized by a TCR beta motif of under ten highly homologous variants.

The sequence came from a male donor with ankylosing spondylitis. This rearrangement joins TRBV10-3 to TRBJ2-1, with D perhaps TRBD2 (5 bases). Sequencing was carried out using blood, either unsorted or a sorted T cell fraction (not recorded which). CDR3 amino acids: CAISGEGFPYNEQFF. The CDR3 bases are TGTGCCATCAGTGGAGAGGGTTTCCCCTACAATGAGCAGTTCTTC.